These T cell receptor beta chains were read from a single sample in a study of shared clonotypes between healthy human individuals. The protocol was immunoSEQ multiplex PCR, while the TCRdb copy is restricted to in-frame clones and leaves out a portion. This sample yields about 450,000 clones, of which roughly 85% are seen a single time; approximately 12% belongs to the top ten. Sample: PBMCs. These receptors came from a woman between 40 and 50 years old in good health. Some clones in this sample may be carry-over from other donors' samples. CDR3s include the opening cysteine and the closing phenylalanine or tryptophan. D genes are given only for firm matches. A row's size may be missing; if present it is once, few, many or a size class.

CDR3nt	CDR3aa	len	j_gene	d_gene	v_gene	abundance
TGTGCCAGCAGTCCCGGCTGGGGCTTGGCTAATGAAAAACTGTTTTTT	CASSPGWGLANEKLFF	16	TRBJ1-4	-	TRBV27	few
TGTGCCAGCAGCAAAAAGAAGCCCACCTACAATGAGCAGTTCTTC	CASSKKKPTYNEQFF	15	TRBJ2-1	-	TRBV21-1	once
TGCAGCGTTGTCCAGGGGGGCCCGTCCTACGAGCAGTACTTC	CSVVQGGPSYEQYF	14	TRBJ2-7	-	TRBV29-1	once
TGTGCCAGCAGCCCCCTGGAGGCCGGATTCGCCGGGGAGCTGTTTTTT	CASSPLEAGFAGELFF	16	TRBJ2-2	-	TRBV28	once
TGTGCCAGCAGCACCCAGGGCTATGGCTACACCTTC	CASSTQGYGYTF	12	TRBJ1-2	-	TRBV7-8	-
TGCGCCAGCAGCGGGGGTAGCGGAACCTACGAGCAGTACTTC	CASSGGSGTYEQYF	14	TRBJ2-7	-	TRBV5-1	-
TGCGCCAGCAGCCCGGGACTAGCTGACAATGAGCAGTTCTTC	CASSPGLADNEQFF	14	TRBJ2-1	TRBD2	TRBV5-1	-
TGTGCCAGCAGTTACGGAGGGAACAATCAGCCCCAGCATTTT	CASSYGGNNQPQHF	14	TRBJ1-5	-	TRBV6-5	-
TGTGCCAGCAGTCCCCCCCCGGCAGATACGCAGTATTTT	CASSPPPADTQYF	13	TRBJ2-3	-	TRBV28	-
TGTGCCAGCAGCGGATTAGCGGAGGCGGGTGCCGGGGAGCTGTTTTTT	CASSGLAEAGAGELFF	16	TRBJ2-2	-	TRBV9	-
TGTGCCAGCAGCCAGGAAGCTTTCTTT	CASSQEAFF	9	TRBJ1-1	-	TRBV3-2	-
TGTGCCAGCAGCCCCTTTTTTTGGACAGGGGATAATGAAAAACTGTTTTTT	CASSPFFWTGDNEKLFF	17	TRBJ1-4	TRBD1	TRBV28	-
TGTGCCAGCTCCCGGAGGGGATACCAAGAGACCCAGTACTTC	CASSRRGYQETQYF	14	TRBJ2-5	-	TRBV27	-
TGTGCCAGCAGTCTCGCCGGGACAGGCTCCTACGAGCAGTACTTC	CASSLAGTGSYEQYF	15	TRBJ2-7	TRBD1	TRBV28	-
TGTGCCAGCAGCTTAACCCCACAGGACTCCGGGGAGCTGTTTTTT	CASSLTPQDSGELFF	15	TRBJ2-2	-	TRBV7-3	-
TGTGCCAGTAGTATTTCGCGGGAGGCCTACAATGAGCAGTTCTTC	CASSISREAYNEQFF	15	TRBJ2-1	TRBD2	TRBV19	many
TGTGCCAGCAGCCTGGAGGTTTGGGGGCCGACCTACGAGCAGTACTTC	CASSLEVWGPTYEQYF	16	TRBJ2-7	-	TRBV5-6	-
TGTGCCAGCAGCTTCGTCGGGAACACTGAAGCTTTCTTT	CASSFVGNTEAFF	13	TRBJ1-1	-	TRBV11-2	-
TGTGCCAGCAGTTTATCCCAGGGGTTCACAGATACGCAGTATTTT	CASSLSQGFTDTQYF	15	TRBJ2-3	-	TRBV28	-
TGTGCCAGTTACAGGGACACTGAAGCTTTCTTT	CASYRDTEAFF	11	TRBJ1-1	-	TRBV11-1	few
TGTGCCAGCAGCTTATCCCTCTACACCGGGGAGCTGTTTTTT	CASSLSLYTGELFF	14	TRBJ2-2	-	TRBV7-6	-
TGTGCCAGCAGTAGCGGGAGCACAGATACGCAGTATTTT	CASSSGSTDTQYF	13	TRBJ2-3	-	TRBV28	-
TGTGCCAGCAGTGGGGAACTAGCGGGACGGGTCCCCTACGAGCAGTACTTC	CASSGELAGRVPYEQYF	17	TRBJ2-7	TRBD2	TRBV25-1	-
TGTGCCAGCCCTGAAGGGACACAAGCAACTAATGAAAAACTGTTTTTT	CASPEGTQATNEKLFF	16	TRBJ1-4	-	TRBV6-1	-
TGTGCCAGCAGCGCTATGGACAAGGCCGGGGAGCTGTTTTTT	CASSAMDKAGELFF	14	TRBJ2-2	-	TRBV28	-
TGTGCCACCCAGCGGGAGGAACACAATGAGCAGTTCTTC	CATQREEHNEQFF	13	TRBJ2-1	TRBD2	TRBV10-3	-
TGTGCCAGCAGTTACTCGATGGGGACAGGGGTAGAAAAACTGTTTTTT	CASSYSMGTGVEKLFF	16	TRBJ1-4	TRBD1	TRBV6-5	few
TGTGCCAGCAGTCCCCTGGGGGGACGCACCTTCAGGGAGACCCAGTACTTC	CASSPLGGRTFRETQYF	17	TRBJ2-5	-	TRBV28	-
TGTGCCTGGAGTGTACGGGGGCTCGAAAACATTCAGTACTTC	CAWSVRGLENIQYF	14	TRBJ2-4	-	TRBV30	-
TGTGCCAGCAGTTATGAGTTGTTGGACAGGACCTACGAGCAGTACTTC	CASSYELLDRTYEQYF	16	TRBJ2-7	TRBD1	TRBV28	-
TGTGCCAGTAGTAGACAGAATCAGCCCCAGCATTTT	CASSRQNQPQHF	12	TRBJ1-5	-	TRBV19	-
TGTGCCAGCAGTCTCCCGTGTGCAGATACGCAGTATTTT	CASSLPCADTQYF	13	TRBJ2-3	-	TRBV6-9	-
TGTGCCAGCAGCTCATCGGGGCTAGCGGGAGGATCACTCTCCTACGAGCAGTACTTC	CASSSSGLAGGSLSYEQYF	19	TRBJ2-7	TRBD2	TRBV11-2	-
TGTGCCAGCAGCCAAGAGGGGAGCGGGAGTGGCGATACGCAGTATTTT	CASSQEGSGSGDTQYF	16	TRBJ2-3	TRBD2	TRBV4-2	-
TGTGCCAGCAGCGCGGGACCGACAGCCGGGGGGAAGTCTGAAGCTTTCTTT	CASSAGPTAGGKSEAFF	17	TRBJ1-1	-	TRBV9	many
TGTGCCAGCAGCGTAATAGGTGGGAGTGTTGATACGCAGTATTTT	CASSVIGGSVDTQYF	15	TRBJ2-3	-	TRBV9	-
TGTGCCAGTAGTATTCGTCGGACGGGATCCTACGAGCAGTACTTC	CASSIRRTGSYEQYF	15	TRBJ2-7	-	TRBV19	-
TGTGCCAGCAAGGGCAACAGGGGGCTGCGAGGCTACACCTTC	CASKGNRGLRGYTF	14	TRBJ1-2	TRBD1	TRBV4-2	-
TGTGCCAGCAGTCCGGGGCTAGCGGGAGGCCACCTGAAAAACACCGGGGAGCTGTTTTTT	CASSPGLAGGHLKNTGELFF	20	TRBJ2-2	TRBD2	TRBV27	-
TGTGCCAGTAGTTCCCCGGACAGGATAAACTATGGCTACACCTTC	CASSSPDRINYGYTF	15	TRBJ1-2	TRBD1	TRBV19	-
TGTGCCAGAAGCGACTTGGTCCCCAGGGGCACTGAAGCTTTCTTT	CARSDLVPRGTEAFF	15	TRBJ1-1	-	TRBV5-3	-
TGTGCCAGTAGTTTGGTCCTAGGGGGTCAGCCCCAGCATTTT	CASSLVLGGQPQHF	14	TRBJ1-5	-	TRBV19	once
TGCGCCAGCAGCTTGGGCAAGGGTACGGACTATGGCTACACCTTC	CASSLGKGTDYGYTF	15	TRBJ1-2	-	TRBV5-1	-
TGTGCCAGCAGCTTAGCGAGCTTACGGTTGAACACTGAAGCTTTCTTT	CASSLASLRLNTEAFF	16	TRBJ1-1	-	TRBV7-9	once
TGTGCCAGCAGTACACCGGGACGGCGGATCTACGAGCAGTACTTC	CASSTPGRRIYEQYF	15	TRBJ2-7	-	TRBV28	once
TGCAGCGTTAGAAGGGGGAGTCAAGAGACCCAGTACTTC	CSVRRGSQETQYF	13	TRBJ2-5	-	TRBV29-1	-
TGTGCCAGCATCCTGGGGAGAAGCTCTGGAAACACCATATATTTT	CASILGRSSGNTIYF	15	TRBJ1-3	-	TRBV13	-
TGTGCCAGCAGTGACGCGACTAACTATGGCTACACCTTC	CASSDATNYGYTF	13	TRBJ1-2	-	TRBV6-1	few
TGTGCCAGCAAGAGGGATTGGAACACTGAAGCTTTCTTT	CASKRDWNTEAFF	13	TRBJ1-1	-	TRBV25-1	-
TGTGCCAGCAGTGAGCGTCTATTGAGTGAGCAGTTCTTC	CASSERLLSEQFF	13	TRBJ2-1	-	TRBV6-4	many
TGTGCCAGCAGTACCTACAGGGAAGACGAGACCCAGTACTTC	CASSTYREDETQYF	14	TRBJ2-5	-	TRBV27	-